These 22 T cell receptor beta chains were all obtained from the same sample, sequenced in a study of T cell repertoires in cytomegalovirus infection. In TCRdb, the reads were re-called with MiXCR into one record per CDR3 protein. Of fewer than 70,000 distinct CDR3 sequences listed, about 30% are singletons. No antigen is known for these receptors. The sample in question was CD8+ T cells from cultured PBMCs, obtained from culture after CMV antigen stimulation. Every receptor here comes from a human donor in good health (CMV status not recorded). Some clones in this sample may be carry-over from other donors' samples.

This clonotype was observed a few times. The chain carries TRBV11-2 and TRBJ1-2; 11 bases map to TRBD1. This CDR3 comprises 15 residues. The V segment lost 5 bases and the J segment 4 bases; nucleotides outside the gene matches: 6. Germline V CDR1 and CDR2: SGHAT, FQNNGV. The CDR3 region is CASSPGQGAVYGYTF. The CDR3 region has the DNA TGTGCCAGCAGCCCCGGACAGGGGGCTGTCTATGGCTACACCTTC.

The V gene is TRBV7-4, the J gene TRBJ2-7; D ambiguous. Germline V lookup: CDR1 SGHVT, CDR2 SQSDAQ. The CDR3 contains 12 residues. V lost 5 bases, J lost 2 bases, and 7 bases lay in between. CDR3 loop: CASSVNPYEQYF. In DNA, the CDR3 is TGTGCCAGCAGCGTAAATCCCTACGAGCAGTACTTC.

Ten or more counts support this clonotype. The V and J genes are TRBV5-1 and TRBJ2-5; possible D gene TRBD1, 5 bases. The ends were cut back, 4 bases at V and 5 bases at J, with 12 bases in the middle. The CDR3 totals 13 residues. Germline assignment: CDR1 SGHRS and CDR2 YFSETQ. The CDR3 sequence: CASSKAAGETQYF. CDR3 nucleotides: TGCGCCAGCAGCAAGGCAGCAGGGGAGACCCAGTACTTC.

The chain recombines TRBV5-1 with TRBJ2-3; TRBD1 matches at 7 bases. With 7 bases clipped from V and 2 bases from J, the junction kept 4 bases outside the gene matches. The CDR3 covers 13 residues. In germline, CDR1 is SGHRS, CDR2 YFSETQ. The CDR3 nucleotides read TGCGCCAGCTACAGGGGAAACACAGATACGCAGTATTTT. This codes for CASYRGNTDTQYF.

The chain combines TRBV19 with TRBJ1-1; D might be TRBD1 (5 bases). The V gene's germline CDR1 is LNHDA and CDR2 SQIVND (reference sequence). Trimming left V 6 bases short and J 3 bases short, with 17 bases between. The CDR3 contains 15 residues. CDR3 in DNA: TGTGCCAGTAGCTCAGCAGGGTTTTTGGACACTGAAGCTTTCTTT. Protein: CASSSAGFLDTEAFF.

Written as DNA, the CDR3 is TGCGCCAGCAGCCAGGTCCCTGACAGGGAGGACCAGCCCCAGCATTTT. It encodes CASSQVPDREDQPQHF. The chain couples TRBV4-1 to TRBJ1-5; 7 bases match TRBD1. CDR3 length equals 16 residues. Germline assignment: CDR1 MGHRA and CDR2 YSYEKL. Trimming removed 3 bases from V and 7 bases from J; junction bases left unmatched: 12.

The rearrangement uses TRBV6-6 and TRBJ1-6; D gene uncertain. Germline V gene lookup returns CDR1 MNHNY and CDR2 SVGAGI (reference sequence). The CDR3 covers 21 residues. The ends were cut back, 0 bases at V and 7 bases at J, with 28 bases in the middle. In DNA form, the CDR3 reads TGTGCCAGCAGTTACTCACAGACCCTTTTCTCGGATTTCGGGTTGAATTCACCCCTCCACTTT. Residues: CASSYSQTLFSDFGLNSPLHF.

V gene TRBV6-1 combines with J gene TRBJ2-2; D may be TRBD1 (5 bases). The length of the CDR3 is 14 residues. The V end was cut by 6 bases, the J end by 7 bases, with 15 bases between. Per the germline V gene, CDR1 is MNHNS and CDR2 is SASEGT. CDR3 DNA: TGTGCCAGCAGGCAGGGCCCGGTTATCGGGGAGCTGTTTTTT. Its protein is CASRQGPVIGELFF.

This clonotype was observed many times. The CDR3 protein is CASSLGPVGDTEAFF. CDR3 sequence (DNA): TGTGCCAGCAGCTTAGGGCCAGTCGGAGACACTGAAGCTTTCTTT. This chain uses TRBV7-2 with TRBJ1-1; the D is unclear. CDR1 is SGHTA, CDR2 FQGNSA, per germline. The V gene lost 1 base and the J gene lost 3 bases, with 12 bases spanning the gap. CDR3 length: 15 amino acids.

The genes are TRBV5-8 and TRBJ1-4; D is possibly TRBD1 (6 bases). The V end lost 4 bases, the J end lost 6 bases, and 16 bases lay between the germline ends. The CDR3 runs 15 residues. Per the germline V gene, CDR1 is SGHTS and CDR2 is YDEGEE. The CDR3: CASSRSRGADEKLFF. Written as DNA, the CDR3 is TGTGCCAGCAGCCGTTCGAGGGGGGCCGATGAAAAACTGTTTTTT.

Only a few counts were recorded for this clonotype. The V and J genes are TRBV11-2 and TRBJ1-4, with TRBD1 identical over 12 bases. V was pared by 0 bases and J by 0 bases, with 8 bases of the junction left unmatched. CDR1 is SGHAT, CDR2 FQNNGV, per germline. CDR3 length: 20 residues. This CDR3 reads CASSLEAGTGGIATNEKLFF. The CDR3 DNA follows: TGTGCCAGCAGCTTAGAGGCCGGGACAGGGGGCATTGCAACTAATGAAAAACTGTTTTTT.

In this sample, this clonotype turned up a few times. The chain is built from TRBV7-6 and TRBJ2-1; no reliable D call. The CDR3 is made up of 11 amino acids. Germline V gives CDR1 SGHVS, CDR2 FNYEAQ. V lost 4 bases and J lost 8, with 6 bases in between. The CDR3 loop reads CASSWGDEQFF. The CDR3 DNA is TGTGCCAGCAGCTGGGGTGATGAGCAGTTCTTC.

In this sample, this clonotype turned up once. V gene TRBV27 combines with J gene TRBJ1-1; D remains ambiguous. This CDR3 region has 14 residues. V was pared by 3 bases and J by 4 bases, with 12 bases between. The germline V gene encodes CDR1 MNHEY and CDR2 SMNVEV (reference sequence). In nucleotides, the CDR3 is TGTGCCAGCAGTTTGGCGGCAGTTGGCACTGAAGCTTTCTTT. It specifies CASSLAAVGTEAFF.

V gene TRBV28 combines with J gene TRBJ2-3; D tentatively fits TRBD1 or TRBD2 (5 bases each). CDR1 MDHEN and CDR2 SYDVKM come from the germline V gene. The V gene lost 5 bases and the J gene lost 0 bases, with 18 bases spanning the gap. The CDR3 loop spans 17 amino acids. CDR3 bases: TGTGCCAGCAGTGTGGGACGGAGACGCATTAGCACAGATACGCAGTATTTT. This gives the protein CASSVGRRRISTDTQYF.

The sample holds many counts of this clonotype. The rearrangement joins TRBV28 to TRBJ2-5; D uncertain. The ends were cut back, 5 bases at V and 2 bases at J, with 12 bases in the middle. This CDR3 is 14 amino acids long. Germline CDR1 MDHEN, CDR2 SYDVKM. The CDR3 region has the DNA TGTGCCAGCAGTCCAGATGTTGGACAAGAGACCCAGTACTTC. This codes for CASSPDVGQETQYF.

The chain is built from TRBV13 and TRBJ2-1; 9 nucleotides align to TRBD2. Germline values: CDR1 PRHDT, CDR2 FYEKMQ (reference sequence). The ends lost 5 bases at V and 5 bases at J; junction bases unmatched: 13. The CDR3 loop spans 17 amino acids. The CDR3 DNA reads TGTGCCAGCAGCCCCGAGCGTGGGCTAGCGGGGAACAATGAGCAGTTCTTC. This translates into CASSPERGLAGNNEQFF.

In its sample, this clonotype was seen many times. The gene calls are TRBV15 and TRBJ2-3; D is perhaps TRBD2 (5 bases). Germline V gives CDR1 LNHNV, CDR2 YYDKDF (reference sequence). The CDR3 runs 16 residues. V shed 1 base and J shed 3 bases, with 14 bases lying between them. CDR3: CATSRGSRARTDTQYF. As DNA, the CDR3 is TGTGCCACCAGCAGAGGATCGAGGGCCCGGACAGATACGCAGTATTTT. The entire variable domain, with the rest obtained from reference TRBV15 and TRBJ2-3, is as follows: DAMVIQNPRYQVTQFGKPVTLSCSQTLNHNVMYWYQQKSSQAPKLLFHYYDKDFNNEADTPDNFQSRRPNTSFCFLDIRSPGLGDTAMYLCATSRGSRARTDTQYFGPGTRLTVL.

The chain uses TRBV5-4 and TRBJ2-7; 7 bases are shared with TRBD2. V gave up 3 bases and J gave up 9 bases; unmatched junction bases: 15. CDR3 size: 15 residues. The germline V gene encodes CDR1 SGHNT and CDR2 YYREEE (reference sequence). DNA for the CDR3: TGTGCCAGCAGCTCCGGCGGGAGCTCCTTACGTGGGCAGTACTTC. It encodes CASSSGGSSLRGQYF.

This clonotype appeared a few times. The V gene is TRBV12-3 or TRBV12-4, the J gene TRBJ1-1; D call uncertain. The CDR3 is 15 amino acids. Trimming left V 0 bases short and J 4 bases short, with 12 bases between. The DNA for the CDR3 is TGTGCCAGCAGTTTAGCGACCCGAGGAGGCACTGAAGCTTTCTTT. Amino acid sequence: CASSLATRGGTEAFF.

This rearrangement joins TRBV6-5 to TRBJ2-1, with 7 nucleotides matching TRBD1. Germline V gene lookup returns CDR1 MNHEY and CDR2 SVGAGI. J was trimmed by 3 bases and V by 6 bases; bases with no gene match: 8. This CDR3 spans 15 amino acids. CDR3 in DNA: TGTGCCAGCAGCATCGAGGGGGCCGACTACAATGAGCAGTTCTTC. Protein: CASSIEGADYNEQFF.

This clonotype came up a few times. J is TRBJ1-5 and V is TRBV12-3 or TRBV12-4; 9 bases match TRBD1. The CDR3 consists of 15 residues. Germline trimming cut 5 bases from V and 4 bases from J; bases unmatched to any gene: 6. In nucleotides, the CDR3 is TGTGCCAGCAGTCCTCCCGGGACAGGGAATCAGCCCCAGCATTTT. Protein sequence: CASSPPGTGNQPQHF.

This clonotype was counted only a few times. This chain joins TRBV7-9 and TRBJ2-4; D unclear. Trimming removed 9 bases at V and 11 bases at J, with 26 bases between. The length of the CDR3 is 15 residues. Germline V gives CDR1 SEHNR, CDR2 FQNEAQ (reference sequence). The CDR3 here is CASVPPDSLVILQYF. The CDR3 nucleotides read TGTGCCAGTGTGCCGCCTGACTCTTTAGTTATACTTCAGTACTTC.